The 10 T cell receptor beta chains in this list originate from one sample, sequenced in a study of neurological immune-mediated disorders. In TCRdb, the 5' RACE reads were re-called with MiXCR into one record per CDR3 protein. Among about 79,000 distinct CDR3 sequences listed, 12% to 15% were seen once. Input material: PBMCs. These receptors all come from a woman aged 45 to 65 in good health.

This clonotype was seen ten or more times. This rearrangement joins TRBV14 to TRBJ2-7, with 7 positions matching TRBD2. J was trimmed by 4 bases and V by 1 base; bases with no gene match: 7. This CDR3 region has 15 residues. Germline assignment: CDR1 SGHDN and CDR2 FVKESK. CDR3 protein: CASSQVPGGRYEQYF. The CDR3 nucleotides read TGTGCCAGCAGCCAAGTCCCGGGAGGACGGTACGAGCAGTACTTC. Based on the CDR3 plus reference TRBV14 and TRBJ2-7, the full variable domain is EAGVTQFPSHSVIEKGQTVTLRCDPISGHDNLYWYRRVMGKEIKFLLHFVKESKQDESGMPNNRFLAERTGGTYSTLKVQPAELEDSGVYFCASSQVPGGRYEQYFGPGTRLTVT.

The chain carries TRBV7-3 and TRBJ2-1, with TRBD2 identical over 10 bases. The CDR3 has 16 amino acids. J gave up 2 bases and V 5 bases, and 6 bases lay outside the gene matches. Germline V lookup: CDR1 SGHTA, CDR2 FQGTGA. The CDR3 DNA sequence: TGTGCCAGCAGCCCTCGGACTAGCGGAGCCTACAATGAGCAGTTCTTC. It yields the protein CASSPRTSGAYNEQFF. The whole variable domain, filled in from reference TRBV7-3 and TRBJ2-1, reads GAGVSQTPSNKVTEKGKYVELRCDPISGHTALYWYRQSLGQGPEFLIYFQGTGAADDSGLPNDRFFAVRPEGSVSTLKIQRTERGDSAVYLCASSPRTSGAYNEQFFGPGTRLTVL.

This clonotype appeared many times. The V and J genes are TRBV5-1 and TRBJ1-2; TRBD1 agrees at 8 bases. The CDR3 covers 15 residues. Unmatched junction bases numbered 10, after V lost 4 bases and J lost 5 bases. Germline V gene data show CDR1 as SGHRS and CDR2 as YFSETQ. The CDR3 bases are TGCGCCAGCAGCCCGGCAGAGACAGGGGTTTATGGCTACACCTTC. Its translation is CASSPAETGVYGYTF.

This clonotype occurred many times. V is TRBV20-1 and J is TRBJ2-1; 10 nucleotides align to TRBD2. Germline CDR1 and CDR2: DFQATT and SNEGSKA (reference sequence). The CDR3 contains 16 residues. V lost 6 bases to trimming and J lost 4 bases; unmatched junction nucleotides: 12. CDR3 loop: CSALGLAGVAYNEQFF. The DNA for the CDR3 is TGCAGTGCATTGGGGCTAGCGGGAGTAGCTTACAATGAGCAGTTCTTC.

This clonotype was counted at least ten times. The J gene is TRBJ1-1, the V gene TRBV3-1, with TRBD1 identical over 7 bases. The CDR3 consists of 15 residues. CDR1 and CDR2 (germline): LGHDT, YNNKEL (reference sequence). The junction had 8 bases not matched to a gene; V was cut back by 5 bases and J by 2 bases. As DNA, the CDR3 is TGTGCCAGCAGCTCCCAGGGACAGAGAAACACTGAAGCTTTCTTT. This translates into CASSSQGQRNTEAFF.

There are many counts of this clonotype. The chain links TRBV12-3 or TRBV12-4 to TRBJ1-1; tentative D call: TRBD1 (6 bases). The CDR3 extends over 14 amino acids. Trimming pared 1 base from V and 5 bases from J, leaving 11 bases between. CDR3 sequence (DNA): TGTGCCAGCAGTTTAGGGTTACAGGGAACTGAAGCTTTCTTT. This gives the protein CASSLGLQGTEAFF.

V is TRBV9 and J is TRBJ2-1; D remains unclear. CDR1 is SGDLS, CDR2 YYNGEE, per germline. CDR3 size: 16 residues. Trimming took off 0 bases at V and 9 bases at J, with 19 bases between the two ends. This chain's CDR3 is CASSVEYNVARTEQFF. CDR3 sequence (DNA): TGTGCCAGCAGCGTAGAGTACAATGTGGCGAGGACTGAGCAGTTCTTC. The full variable domain, its missing parts supplied by reference TRBV9 and TRBJ2-1, is DSGVTQTPKHLITATGQRVTLRCSPRSGDLSVYWYQQSLDQGLQFLIQYYNGEERAKGNILERFSAQQFPDLHSELNLSSLELGDSALYFCASSVEYNVARTEQFFGPGTRLTVL.

This clonotype was found a few times. CDR3 loop: CAWKTQGAGEQYF. DNA for the CDR3: TGTGCCTGGAAGACCCAGGGGGCGGGAGAGCAGTACTTC. V is TRBV30 and J is TRBJ2-7; 8 nucleotides line up with TRBD1. The CDR3 runs to 13 residues. With 4 bases clipped from V and 7 bases from J, the junction kept 9 bases outside the gene matches. Germline values: CDR1 GTSNPN, CDR2 SVGIG (reference sequence).

With respect to this clonotype: This may come from a read error, since a much larger clone is one base off. The chain uses TRBV12-3 or TRBV12-4 and TRBJ2-1, with D tentatively TRBD2 (6 bases). The CDR3 sequence is 15 residues long. Written as DNA, the CDR3 is TGTCCCAGCAGCCCCTGGCGGGGCCTTTACAATGAGCAGTTCTTC. Translated: CPSSPWRGLYNEQFF.

At least ten counts were recorded for this clonotype. The gene calls are TRBV5-5 and TRBJ1-2; TRBD1 might be the D (6 bases). The germline V gene encodes CDR1 SGHKS and CDR2 YYEKEE (reference sequence). This CDR3 is 18 amino acids long. The V end was cut by 0 bases, the J end by 5 bases, with 23 bases between. The CDR3 sequence: CASSLDRNAWGPEYGYTF. In nucleotides, the CDR3 is TGTGCCAGCAGCTTGGACCGAAACGCGTGGGGGCCCGAGTATGGCTACACCTTC.